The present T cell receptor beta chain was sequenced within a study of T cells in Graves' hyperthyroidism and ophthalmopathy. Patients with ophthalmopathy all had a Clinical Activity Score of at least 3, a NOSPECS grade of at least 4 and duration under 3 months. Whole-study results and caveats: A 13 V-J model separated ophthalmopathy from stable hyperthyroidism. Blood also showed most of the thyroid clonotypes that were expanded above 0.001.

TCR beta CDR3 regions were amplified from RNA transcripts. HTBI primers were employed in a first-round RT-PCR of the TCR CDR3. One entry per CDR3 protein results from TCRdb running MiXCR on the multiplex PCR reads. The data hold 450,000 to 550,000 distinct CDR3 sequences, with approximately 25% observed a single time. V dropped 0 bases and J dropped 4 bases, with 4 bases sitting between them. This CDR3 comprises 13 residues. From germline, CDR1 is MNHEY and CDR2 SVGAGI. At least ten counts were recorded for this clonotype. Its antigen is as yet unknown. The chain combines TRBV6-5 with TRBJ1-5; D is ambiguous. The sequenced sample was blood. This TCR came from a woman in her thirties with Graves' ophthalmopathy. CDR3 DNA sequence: TGTGCCAGCAGTTACTCGCAGAATCAGCCCCAGCATTTT. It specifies CASSYSQNQPQHF.